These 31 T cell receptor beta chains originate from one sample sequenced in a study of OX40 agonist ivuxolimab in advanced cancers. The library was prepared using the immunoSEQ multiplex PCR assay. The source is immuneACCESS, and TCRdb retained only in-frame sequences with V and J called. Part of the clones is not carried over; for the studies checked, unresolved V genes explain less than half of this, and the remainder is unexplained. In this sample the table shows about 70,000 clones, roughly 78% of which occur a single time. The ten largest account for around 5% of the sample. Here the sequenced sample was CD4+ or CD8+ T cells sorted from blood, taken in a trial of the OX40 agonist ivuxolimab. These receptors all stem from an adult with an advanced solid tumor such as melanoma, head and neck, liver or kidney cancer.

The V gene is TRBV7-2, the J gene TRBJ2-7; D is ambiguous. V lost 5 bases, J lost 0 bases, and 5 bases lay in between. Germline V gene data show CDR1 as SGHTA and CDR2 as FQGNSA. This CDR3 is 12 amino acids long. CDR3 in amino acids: CASSVSSYEQYF. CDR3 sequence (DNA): TGTGCCAGCAGCGTGAGCTCCTACGAGCAGTACTTC.

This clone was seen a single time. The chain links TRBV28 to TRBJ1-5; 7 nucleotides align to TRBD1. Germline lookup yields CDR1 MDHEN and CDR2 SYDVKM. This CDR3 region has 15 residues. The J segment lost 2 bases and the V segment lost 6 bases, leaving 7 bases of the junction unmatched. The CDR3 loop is CASRGGQWGNQPQHF. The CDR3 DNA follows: TGTGCCAGCAGGGGGGGACAGTGGGGCAATCAGCCCCAGCATTTT.

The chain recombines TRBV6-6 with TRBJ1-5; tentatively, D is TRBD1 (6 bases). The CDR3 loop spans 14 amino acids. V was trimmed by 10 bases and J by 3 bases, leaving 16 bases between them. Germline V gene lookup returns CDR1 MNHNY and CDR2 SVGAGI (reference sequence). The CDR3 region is CATQGGPLNQPQHF. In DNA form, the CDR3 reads TGTGCCACACAGGGAGGGCCCCTCAATCAGCCCCAGCATTTT.

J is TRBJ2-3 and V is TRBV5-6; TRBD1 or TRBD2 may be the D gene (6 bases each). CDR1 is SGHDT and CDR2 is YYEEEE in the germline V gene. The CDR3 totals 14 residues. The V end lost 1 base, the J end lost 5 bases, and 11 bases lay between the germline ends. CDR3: CASSLWGAKDTQYF. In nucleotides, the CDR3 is TGTGCCAGCAGCTTGTGGGGGGCGAAAGATACGCAGTATTTT.

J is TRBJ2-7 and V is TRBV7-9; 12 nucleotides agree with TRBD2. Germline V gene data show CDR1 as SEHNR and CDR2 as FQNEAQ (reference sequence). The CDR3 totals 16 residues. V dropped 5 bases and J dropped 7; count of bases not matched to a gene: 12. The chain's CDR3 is CASSRFLAGGPEEQYF. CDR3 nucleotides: TGTGCCAGCAGCAGATTTCTAGCGGGAGGGCCTGAAGAGCAGTACTTC.

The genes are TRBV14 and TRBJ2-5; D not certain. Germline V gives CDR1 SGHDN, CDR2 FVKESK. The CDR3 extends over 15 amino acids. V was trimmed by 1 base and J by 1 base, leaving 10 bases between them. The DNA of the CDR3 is TGTGCCAGCAGCCAAGCTCAGGCATTCCAAGAGACCCAGTACTTC. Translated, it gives CASSQAQAFQETQYF.

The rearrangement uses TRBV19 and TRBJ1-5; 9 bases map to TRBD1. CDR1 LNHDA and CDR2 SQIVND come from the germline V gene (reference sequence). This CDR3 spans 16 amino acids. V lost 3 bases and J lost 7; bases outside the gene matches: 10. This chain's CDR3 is CASSMGTGRRRQPQHF. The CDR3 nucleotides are TGTGCCAGTAGTATGGGGACAGGGAGACGGAGGCAGCCCCAGCATTTT.

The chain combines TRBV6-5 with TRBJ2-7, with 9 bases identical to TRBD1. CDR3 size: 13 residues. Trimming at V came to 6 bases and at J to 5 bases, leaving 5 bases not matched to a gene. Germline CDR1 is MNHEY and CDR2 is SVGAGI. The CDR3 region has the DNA TGTGCCAGCAGGGGGACAGGGTCCCACGAGCAGTACTTC. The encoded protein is CASRGTGSHEQYF.

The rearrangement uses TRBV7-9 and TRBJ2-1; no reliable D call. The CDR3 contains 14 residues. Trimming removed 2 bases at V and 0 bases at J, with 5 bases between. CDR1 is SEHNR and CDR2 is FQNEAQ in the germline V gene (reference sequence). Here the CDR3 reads CASSLRSSYNEQFF. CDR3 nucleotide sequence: TGTGCCAGCAGCTTAAGGAGCTCCTACAATGAGCAGTTCTTC. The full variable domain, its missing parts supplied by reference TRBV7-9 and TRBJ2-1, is DTGVSQNPRHKITKRGQNVTFRCDPISEHNRLYWYRQTLGQGPEFLTYFQNEAQLEKSRLLSDRFSAERPKGSFSTLEIQRTEQGDSAMYLCASSLRSSYNEQFFGPGTRLTVL.

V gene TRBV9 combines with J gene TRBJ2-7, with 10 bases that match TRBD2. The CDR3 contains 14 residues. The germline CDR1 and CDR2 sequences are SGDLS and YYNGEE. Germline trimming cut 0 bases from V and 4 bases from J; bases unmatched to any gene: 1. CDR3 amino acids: CASSVGAGGYEQYF. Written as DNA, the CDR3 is TGTGCCAGCAGCGTAGGAGCGGGGGGGTACGAGCAGTACTTC.

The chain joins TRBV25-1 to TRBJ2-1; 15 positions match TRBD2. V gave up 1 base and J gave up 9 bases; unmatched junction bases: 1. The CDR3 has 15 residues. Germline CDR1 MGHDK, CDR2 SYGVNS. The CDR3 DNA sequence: TGTGCCAGCAGTGAATCGGGACTAGCGGGGGGTGAGCAGTTCTTC. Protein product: CASSESGLAGGEQFF.

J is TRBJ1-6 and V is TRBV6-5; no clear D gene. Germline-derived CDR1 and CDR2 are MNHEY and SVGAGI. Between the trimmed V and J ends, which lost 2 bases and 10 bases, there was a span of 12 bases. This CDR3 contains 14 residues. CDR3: CASSYEGFGSPLHF. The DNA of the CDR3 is TGTGCCAGCAGTTACGAGGGTTTCGGGTCACCCCTCCACTTT.

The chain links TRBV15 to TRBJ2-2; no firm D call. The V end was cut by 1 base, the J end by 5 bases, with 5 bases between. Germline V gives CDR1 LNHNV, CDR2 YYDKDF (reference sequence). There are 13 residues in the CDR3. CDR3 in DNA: TGTGCCACCAGCAGAGTCAGAACCGGGGAGCTGTTTTTT. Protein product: CATSRVRTGELFF.

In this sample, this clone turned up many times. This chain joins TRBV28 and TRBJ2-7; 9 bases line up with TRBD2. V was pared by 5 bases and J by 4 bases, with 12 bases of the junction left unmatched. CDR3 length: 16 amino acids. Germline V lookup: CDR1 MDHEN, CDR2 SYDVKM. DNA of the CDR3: TGTGCCAGCAGTCCGCACCGAGCGGGAGGCGGGTACGAGCAGTACTTC. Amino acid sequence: CASSPHRAGGGYEQYF.

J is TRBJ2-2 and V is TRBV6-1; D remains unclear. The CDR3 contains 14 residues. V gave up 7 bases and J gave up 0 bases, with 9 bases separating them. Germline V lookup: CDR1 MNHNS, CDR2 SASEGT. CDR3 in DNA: TGTGCCAGCACCAAGACGGCGAACACCGGGGAGCTGTTTTTT. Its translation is CASTKTANTGELFF.

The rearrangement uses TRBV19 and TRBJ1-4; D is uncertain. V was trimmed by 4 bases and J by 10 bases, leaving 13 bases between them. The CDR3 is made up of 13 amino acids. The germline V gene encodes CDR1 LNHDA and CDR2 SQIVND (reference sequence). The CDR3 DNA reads TGTGCCAGTAGTACAGAGGAAGGGAGAAAACTGTTTTTT. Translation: CASSTEEGRKLFF.

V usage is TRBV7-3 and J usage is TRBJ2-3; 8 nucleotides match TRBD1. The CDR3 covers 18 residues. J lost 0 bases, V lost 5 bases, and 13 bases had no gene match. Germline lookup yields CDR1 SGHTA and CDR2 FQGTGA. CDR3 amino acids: CASSRNPGTGSSTDTQYF. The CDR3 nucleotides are TGTGCCAGCAGCAGGAACCCCGGGACAGGTTCTAGCACAGATACGCAGTATTTT.

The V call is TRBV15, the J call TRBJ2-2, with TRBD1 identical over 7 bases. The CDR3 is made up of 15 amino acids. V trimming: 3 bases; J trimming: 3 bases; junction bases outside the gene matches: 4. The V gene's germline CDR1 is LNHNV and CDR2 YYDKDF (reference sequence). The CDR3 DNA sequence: TGTGCCACCAGCAGGACAGGGAAGGACACCGGGGAGCTGTTTTTT. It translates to CATSRTGKDTGELFF.

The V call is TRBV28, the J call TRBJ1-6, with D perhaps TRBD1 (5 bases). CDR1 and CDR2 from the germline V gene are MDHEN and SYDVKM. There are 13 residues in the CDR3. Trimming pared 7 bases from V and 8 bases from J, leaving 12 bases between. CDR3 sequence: CASTSGGYSPLHF. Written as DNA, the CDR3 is TGTGCCAGCACCTCGGGGGGTTATTCACCCCTCCACTTT.

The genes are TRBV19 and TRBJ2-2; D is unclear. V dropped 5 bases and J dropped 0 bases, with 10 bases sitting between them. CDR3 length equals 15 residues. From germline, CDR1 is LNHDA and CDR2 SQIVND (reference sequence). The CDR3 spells CASSLVGSNTGELFF. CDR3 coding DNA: TGTGCCAGTAGTCTTGTGGGTTCGAACACCGGGGAGCTGTTTTTT.

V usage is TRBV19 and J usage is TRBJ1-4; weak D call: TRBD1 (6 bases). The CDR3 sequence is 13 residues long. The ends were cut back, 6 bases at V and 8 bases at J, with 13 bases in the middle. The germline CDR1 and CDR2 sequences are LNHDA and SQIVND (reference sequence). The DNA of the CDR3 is TGTGCCAGTAGATCTGGGGGCGGCGAAAAACTGTTTTTT. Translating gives CASRSGGGEKLFF.

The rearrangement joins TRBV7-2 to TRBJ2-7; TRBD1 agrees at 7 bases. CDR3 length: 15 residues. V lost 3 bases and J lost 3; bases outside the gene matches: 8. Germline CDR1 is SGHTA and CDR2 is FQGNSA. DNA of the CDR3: TGTGCCAGCAGCTTGACCCGGGACAGTGGCTACGAGCAGTACTTC. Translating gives CASSLTRDSGYEQYF. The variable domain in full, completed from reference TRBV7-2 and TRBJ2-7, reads GAGVSQSPSNKVTEKGKDVELRCDPISGHTALYWYRQSLGQGLEFLIYFQGNSAPDKSGLPSDRFSAERTGGSVSTLTIQRTQQEDSAVYLCASSLTRDSGYEQYFGPGTRLTVT.

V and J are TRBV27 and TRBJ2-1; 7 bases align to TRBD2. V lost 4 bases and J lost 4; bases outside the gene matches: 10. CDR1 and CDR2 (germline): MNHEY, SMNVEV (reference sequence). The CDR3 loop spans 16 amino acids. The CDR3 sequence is CASSSLTGTTYNEQFF. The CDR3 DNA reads TGTGCCAGCAGTTCTTTGACCGGGACTACGTACAATGAGCAGTTCTTC.

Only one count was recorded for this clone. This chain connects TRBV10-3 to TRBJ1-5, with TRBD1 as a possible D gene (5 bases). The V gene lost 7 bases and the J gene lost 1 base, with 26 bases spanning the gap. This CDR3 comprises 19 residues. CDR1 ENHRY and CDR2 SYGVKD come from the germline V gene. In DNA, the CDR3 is TGTGCCATCACGGGGAATGGAGGGGAAAAAATTGTAAGCAATCAGCCCCAGCATTTT. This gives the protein CAITGNGGEKIVSNQPQHF.

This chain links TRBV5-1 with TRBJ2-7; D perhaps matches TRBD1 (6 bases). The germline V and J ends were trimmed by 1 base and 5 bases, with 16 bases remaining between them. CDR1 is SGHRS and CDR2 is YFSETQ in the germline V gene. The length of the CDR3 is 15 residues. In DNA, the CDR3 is TGCGCCAGCAGCTTGAGGAACTTAAACAGGGACGAGCAGTACTTC. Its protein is CASSLRNLNRDEQYF. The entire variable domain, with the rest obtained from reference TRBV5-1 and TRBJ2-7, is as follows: KAGVTQTPRYLIKTRGQQVTLSCSPISGHRSVSWYQQTPGQGLQFLFEYFSETQRNKGNFPGRFSGRQFSNSRSEMNVSTLELGDSALYLCASSLRNLNRDEQYFGPGTRLTVT.

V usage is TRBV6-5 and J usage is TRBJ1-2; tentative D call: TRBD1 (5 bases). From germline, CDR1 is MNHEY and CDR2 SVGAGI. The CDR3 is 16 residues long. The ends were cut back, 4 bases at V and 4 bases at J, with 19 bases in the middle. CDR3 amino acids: CASSSLSGQFTYGYTF. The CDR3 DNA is TGTGCCAGCAGTTCCCTTTCGGGGCAGTTCACCTATGGCTACACCTTC.

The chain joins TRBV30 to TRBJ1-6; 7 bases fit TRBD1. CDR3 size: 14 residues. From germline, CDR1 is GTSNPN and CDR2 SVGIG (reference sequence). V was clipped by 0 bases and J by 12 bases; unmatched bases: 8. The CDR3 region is CAWSVKGAAEPLHF. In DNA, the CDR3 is TGTGCCTGGAGTGTAAAGGGGGCCGCCGAACCCCTCCACTTT.

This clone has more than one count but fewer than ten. The CDR3 reads CASSQQGTYNPSNYGYTF. The CDR3 DNA follows: TGTGCCAGCAGCCAACAGGGGACCTACAACCCATCTAACTATGGCTACACCTTC. The rearrangement joins TRBV7-2 to TRBJ1-2; 7 nucleotides agree with TRBD1. Unmatched junction bases numbered 15, after V lost 5 bases and J lost 0 bases. Germline V lookup: CDR1 SGHTA, CDR2 FQGNSA. The CDR3 runs 18 residues.

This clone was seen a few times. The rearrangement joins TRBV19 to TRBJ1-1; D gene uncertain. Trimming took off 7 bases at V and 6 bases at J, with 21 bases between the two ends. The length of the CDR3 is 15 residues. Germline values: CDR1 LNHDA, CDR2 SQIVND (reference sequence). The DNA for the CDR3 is TGTGCCAGTACCCGCTCGGGCAGGATCAACTCTGAAGCTTTCTTT. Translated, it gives CASTRSGRINSEAFF. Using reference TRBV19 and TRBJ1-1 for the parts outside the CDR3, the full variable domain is DGGITQSPKYLFRKEGQNVTLSCEQNLNHDAMYWYRQDPGQGLRLIYYSQIVNDFQKGDIAEGYSVSREKKESFPLTVTSAQKNPTAFYLCASTRSGRINSEAFFGQGTRLTVV.

CDR3 in amino acids: CSAAISGSWAGELFF. The CDR3 nucleotides read TGCAGCGCCGCTATCTCCGGGTCCTGGGCTGGGGAGCTGTTTTTT. The chain joins TRBV29-1 to TRBJ2-2, with D unresolved. Deletions cut 7 bases from V and 8 bases from J, with 23 bases between. This CDR3 spans 15 amino acids. The germline V gene encodes CDR1 SQVTM and CDR2 ANQGSEA.

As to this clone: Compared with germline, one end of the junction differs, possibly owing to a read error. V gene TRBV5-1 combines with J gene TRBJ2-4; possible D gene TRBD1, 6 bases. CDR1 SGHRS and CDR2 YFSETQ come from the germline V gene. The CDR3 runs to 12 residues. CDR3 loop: CASSETGHQQKF. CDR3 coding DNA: TGCGCCAGCAGTGAGACGGGACACCAGCAGAAGTTC. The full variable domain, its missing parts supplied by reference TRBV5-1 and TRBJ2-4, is KAGVTQTPRYLIKTRGQQVTLSCSPISGHRSVSWYQQTPGQGLQFLFEYFSETQRNKGNFPGRFSGRQFSNSRSEMNVSTLELGDSALYLCASSETGHQQKFGAGTRLSVL.